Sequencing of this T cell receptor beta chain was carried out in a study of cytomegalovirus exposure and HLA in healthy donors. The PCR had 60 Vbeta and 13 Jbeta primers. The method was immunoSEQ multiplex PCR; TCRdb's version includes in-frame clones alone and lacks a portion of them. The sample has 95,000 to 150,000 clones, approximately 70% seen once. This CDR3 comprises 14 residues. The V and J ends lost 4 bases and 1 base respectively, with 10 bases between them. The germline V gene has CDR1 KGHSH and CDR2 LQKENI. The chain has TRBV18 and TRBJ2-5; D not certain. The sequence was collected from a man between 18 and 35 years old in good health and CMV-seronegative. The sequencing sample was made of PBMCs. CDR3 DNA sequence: TGTGCCAGCTCACAGTTCGCGGTCCAAGAGACCCAGTACTTC. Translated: CASSQFAVQETQYF.